A selection of T cell receptor beta chains follows, all from one sample in a study of blood T cell repertoires in COVID-19. Measured with immunoSEQ multiplex PCR; TCRdb has only the in-frame clones, and not every one. The table has fewer than 200,000 clones, around 83% seen once. The sequenced sample was PBMCs or T cells enriched from blood (not recorded which). The receptor source for this set is a woman aged 40 to 50 in a cohort exposed to, infected with or recovered from COVID-19 (not recorded which). The CDR3 runs from the conserved cysteine through the conserved F or W. The order of the fields is J gene, V gene, CDR3 protein.

J gene: TRBJ1-1
V gene: TRBV11-1
CDR3 protein: CASVRGLSTEAFF

J gene: TRBJ1-6
V gene: TRBV28
CDR3 protein: CASSLAVTYNSPLHF

J gene: TRBJ2-1
V gene: TRBV3-1/TRBV3-2
CDR3 protein: CASSQDPVESSYNEQFF

J gene: TRBJ1-2
V gene: TRBV9
CDR3 protein: CASSVTGGADGYTF

J gene: TRBJ1-4
V gene: TRBV30
CDR3 protein: CAWSGWGGNEKLFF

J gene: TRBJ2-2
V gene: TRBV5-1
CDR3 protein: CASSLLLAGDNTGELFF

J gene: TRBJ1-2
V gene: TRBV6-2/TRBV6-3
CDR3 protein: CASSHGGQNGYTF

J gene: TRBJ1-6
V gene: TRBV6-2/TRBV6-3
CDR3 protein: CASSYSRQESSYNSPLHF

J gene: TRBJ1-5
V gene: TRBV20-1
CDR3 protein: CSASLAHQSNQPQHF

J gene: TRBJ1-5
V gene: TRBV19
CDR3 protein: CASSIGGGTGRQPQHF

J gene: TRBJ1-5
V gene: TRBV19
CDR3 protein: CASSIVSEANQPQHF

J gene: TRBJ1-4
V gene: TRBV28
CDR3 protein: CASNTPRKDYEKLFF

J gene: TRBJ2-6
V gene: TRBV2
CDR3 protein: CASIIVQTEKGANVLTF

J gene: TRBJ2-3
V gene: TRBV7-6
CDR3 protein: CASSPTGATTDTQYF

J gene: TRBJ1-1
V gene: TRBV13
CDR3 protein: CASSFRGSTEAFF

J gene: TRBJ1-1
V gene: TRBV2
CDR3 protein: CASSETDSLTLDAEAFF

J gene: TRBJ2-7
V gene: TRBV6-5
CDR3 protein: CASSYQIRGLGEQYF

J gene: TRBJ1-1
V gene: TRBV9
CDR3 protein: CASSPKWRATEAFF

J gene: TRBJ2-2
V gene: TRBV29-1
CDR3 protein: CSVVWADTGELFF

J gene: TRBJ1-5
V gene: TRBV7-2
CDR3 protein: CASSLGGGGRQPQHF

J gene: TRBJ2-7
V gene: TRBV6-5
CDR3 protein: CASSVGTGVSYEQYF

J gene: TRBJ1-5
V gene: TRBV2
CDR3 protein: CASRTGGSQPQHF

J gene: TRBJ1-2
V gene: TRBV2
CDR3 protein: CASKVARDRDNYGYTF

J gene: TRBJ2-7
V gene: TRBV10-1
CDR3 protein: CASSESRRDRDQETYEQYF

J gene: TRBJ1-4
V gene: TRBV7-6
CDR3 protein: CASSLRDRVTGSSTNEKLFF

J gene: TRBJ1-1
V gene: TRBV28
CDR3 protein: CASSLVDRGGTEAFF

J gene: TRBJ1-1
V gene: TRBV2
CDR3 protein: CASKGGAEAFF

J gene: TRBJ1-6
V gene: TRBV5-6
CDR3 protein: CASSLAVDRDNSPLHF

J gene: TRBJ1-2
V gene: TRBV2
CDR3 protein: CASGDRDSYGYTF

J gene: TRBJ1-1
V gene: TRBV14
CDR3 protein: CASSLRGGLDTEAFF

J gene: TRBJ1-2
V gene: TRBV6-5
CDR3 protein: CASSVTGGSSYGYTF

J gene: TRBJ2-3
V gene: TRBV6-4
CDR3 protein: CASSDEASGTDTQYF

J gene: TRBJ2-1
V gene: TRBV30
CDR3 protein: CAWSVLSSGSPRGSYNEQFF

J gene: TRBJ1-2
V gene: TRBV7-2
CDR3 protein: CASSSPTRRDYGYTF

J gene: TRBJ1-3
V gene: TRBV10-3
CDR3 protein: CAISVAGFGNTIYF

J gene: TRBJ1-3
V gene: TRBV7-9
CDR3 protein: CASSRQGDAGNTIYF

J gene: TRBJ1-1
V gene: TRBV6-5
CDR3 protein: CASSYSGDMNTEAFF

J gene: TRBJ1-4
V gene: TRBV5-6
CDR3 protein: CASSFHRVEKLFF

J gene: TRBJ2-3
V gene: TRBV6-6
CDR3 protein: CASSPPRLAGRADTQYF

J gene: TRBJ1-4
V gene: TRBV28
CDR3 protein: CASSIPGRTNEKLFF

J gene: TRBJ2-2
V gene: TRBV10-3
CDR3 protein: CAITTTRGENTGELFF

J gene: TRBJ1-6
V gene: TRBV6-5
CDR3 protein: CASSYGRGTYNSPLHF

J gene: TRBJ1-2
V gene: TRBV9
CDR3 protein: CASSGWGGNLNYGYTF

J gene: TRBJ2-1
V gene: TRBV10-3
CDR3 protein: CAISEDGLEQFF

J gene: TRBJ2-7
V gene: TRBV9
CDR3 protein: CASSPKSASSYEQYF

J gene: TRBJ2-3
V gene: TRBV12-3/TRBV12-4
CDR3 protein: CASSWTTTDTQYF

J gene: TRBJ1-6
V gene: TRBV2
CDR3 protein: CASSEVVGGNSPLHF

J gene: TRBJ1-2
V gene: TRBV27
CDR3 protein: CASSPGAALYYGYTF